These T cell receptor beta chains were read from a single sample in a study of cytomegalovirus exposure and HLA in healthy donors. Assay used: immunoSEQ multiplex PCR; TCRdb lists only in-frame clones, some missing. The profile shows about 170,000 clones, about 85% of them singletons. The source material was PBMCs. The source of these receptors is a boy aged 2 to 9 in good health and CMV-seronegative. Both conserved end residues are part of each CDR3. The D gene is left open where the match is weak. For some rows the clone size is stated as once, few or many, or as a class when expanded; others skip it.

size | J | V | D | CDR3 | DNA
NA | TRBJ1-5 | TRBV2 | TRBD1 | CASSLGQNNQPQHF | TGTGCCAGCAGCTTGGGACAGAACAATCAGCCCCAGCATTTT
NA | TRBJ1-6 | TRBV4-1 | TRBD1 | CASSQDRGQGSNSPLHF | TGCGCCAGCAGCCAAGATCGAGGACAGGGAAGTAATTCACCCCTCCACTTT
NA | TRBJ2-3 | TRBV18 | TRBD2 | CASSLSSPLAGGGTDTQYF | TGTGCCAGCTCGCTGTCCTCCCCGCTAGCGGGGGGGGGCACAGATACGCAGTATTTT
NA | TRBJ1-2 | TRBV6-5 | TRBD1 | CASSGGQGNNYGYTF | TGTGCCAGCAGTGGAGGACAGGGGAACAACTATGGCTACACCTTC
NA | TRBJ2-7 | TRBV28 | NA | CASSLGFYEQYF | TGTGCCAGCAGTCTCGGGTTCTACGAGCAGTACTTC
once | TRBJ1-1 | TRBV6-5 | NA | CASSSDGLMNTEAFF | TGTGCCAGCTCGTCGGACGGACTCATGAACACTGAAGCTTTCTTT
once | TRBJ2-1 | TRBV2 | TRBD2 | CASTLWLAGTDEQFF | TGTGCCAGCACCCTTTGGCTAGCGGGGACCGATGAGCAGTTCTTC
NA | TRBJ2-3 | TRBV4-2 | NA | CASSQELYTDTQYF | TGTGCCAGCAGCCAAGAACTATACACAGATACGCAGTATTTT
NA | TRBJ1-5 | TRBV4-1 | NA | CASSQEWQGNQPQHF | TGCGCCAGCAGCCAAGAATGGCAGGGGAATCAGCCCCAGCATTTT
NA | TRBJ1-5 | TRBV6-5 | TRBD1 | CASRTDRASNQPQHF | TGTGCCAGCAGAACGGACAGGGCCTCTAATCAGCCCCAGCATTTT
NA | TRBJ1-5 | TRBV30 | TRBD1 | CAWSDRGPGPQHF | TGTGCCTGGAGTGACAGGGGGCCGGGACCCCAGCATTTT
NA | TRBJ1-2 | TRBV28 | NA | CASSFGTAYDYGYTF | TGTGCCAGCAGTTTTGGTACAGCTTACGACTATGGCTACACCTTC
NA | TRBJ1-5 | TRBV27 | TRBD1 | CASSLSGTGGKPQHF | TGTGCCAGCAGCCTCTCCGGGACAGGGGGCAAGCCCCAGCATTTT
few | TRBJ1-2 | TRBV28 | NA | CASSPEGGAGYTF | TGTGCCAGCAGTCCGGAGGGGGGGGCGGGCTACACCTTC
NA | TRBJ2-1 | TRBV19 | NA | CASSGLRSYNEQFF | TGTGCCAGTTCGGGACTCCGCTCCTACAATGAGCAGTTCTTC
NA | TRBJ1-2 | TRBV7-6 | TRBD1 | CASTLDRGRCGYTF | TGTGCCAGCACCCTAGACAGGGGGCGATGCGGCTACACCTTC
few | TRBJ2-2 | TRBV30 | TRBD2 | CAWIYSGGSTGELFF | TGTGCCTGGATCTATAGCGGGGGGAGCACCGGGGAGCTGTTTTTT
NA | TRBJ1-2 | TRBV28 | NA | CASSYRTDLWSAYGYTF | TGTGCCAGCAGTTACAGGACGGATCTATGGTCGGCCTATGGCTACACCTTC